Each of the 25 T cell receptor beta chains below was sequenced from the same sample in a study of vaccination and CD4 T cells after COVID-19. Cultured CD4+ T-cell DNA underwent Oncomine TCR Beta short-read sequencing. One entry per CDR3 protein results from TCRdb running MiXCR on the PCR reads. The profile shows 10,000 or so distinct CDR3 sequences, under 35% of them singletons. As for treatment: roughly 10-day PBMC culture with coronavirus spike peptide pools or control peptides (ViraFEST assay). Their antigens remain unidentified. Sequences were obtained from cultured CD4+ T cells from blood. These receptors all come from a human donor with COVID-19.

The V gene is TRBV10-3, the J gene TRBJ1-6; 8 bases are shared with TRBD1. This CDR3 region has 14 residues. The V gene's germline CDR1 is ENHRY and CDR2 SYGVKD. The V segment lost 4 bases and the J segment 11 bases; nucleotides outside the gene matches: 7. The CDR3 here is CAISAGQGRTPLHF. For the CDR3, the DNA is TGTGCCATCAGTGCCGGACAGGGAAGGACACCCCTCCACTTT.

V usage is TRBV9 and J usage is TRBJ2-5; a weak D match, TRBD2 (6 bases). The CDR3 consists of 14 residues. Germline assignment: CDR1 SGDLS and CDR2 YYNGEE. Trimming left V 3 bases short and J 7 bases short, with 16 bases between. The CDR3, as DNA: TGTGCCAGCAGCGCCCTAGCGACTCGAGGGACCCAGTACTTC. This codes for CASSALATRGTQYF.

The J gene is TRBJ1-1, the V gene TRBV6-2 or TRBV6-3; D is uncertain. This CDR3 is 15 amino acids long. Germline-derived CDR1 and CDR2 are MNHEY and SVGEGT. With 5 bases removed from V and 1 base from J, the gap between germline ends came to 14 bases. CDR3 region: CASSPDGMRNTEAFF. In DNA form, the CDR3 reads TGTGCCAGCAGTCCGGACGGGATGAGGAACACTGAAGCTTTCTTT.

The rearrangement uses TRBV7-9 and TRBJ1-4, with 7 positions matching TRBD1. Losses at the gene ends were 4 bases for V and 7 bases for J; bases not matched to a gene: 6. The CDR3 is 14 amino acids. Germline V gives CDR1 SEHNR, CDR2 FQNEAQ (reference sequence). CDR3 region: CASSSFRGTEKLFF. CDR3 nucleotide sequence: TGTGCCAGCAGCTCCTTCAGGGGGACTGAAAAACTGTTTTTT.

The CDR3 DNA follows: TGTGCCAGCGGGGAGCTGAATGGCTACACCTTC. This translates into CASGELNGYTF. The rearrangement links TRBV19 to TRBJ1-2; D uncertain. Germline V lookup: CDR1 LNHDA, CDR2 SQIVND (reference sequence). The CDR3 length is 11 residues. The germline V and J ends were trimmed by 9 bases and 6 bases, with 11 bases remaining between them.

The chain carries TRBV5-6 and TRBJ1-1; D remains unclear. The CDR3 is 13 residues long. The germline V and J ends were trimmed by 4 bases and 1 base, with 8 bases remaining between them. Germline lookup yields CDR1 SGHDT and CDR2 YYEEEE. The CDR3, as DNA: TGTGCCAGCAGCATTCGACAGAACACTGAAGCTTTCTTT. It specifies CASSIRQNTEAFF. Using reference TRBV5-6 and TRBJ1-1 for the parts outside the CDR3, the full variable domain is DAGVTQSPTHLIKTRGQQVTLRCSPKSGHDTVSWYQQALGQGPQFIFQYYEEEERQRGNFPDRFSGHQFPNYSSELNVNALLLGDSALYLCASSIRQNTEAFFGQGTRLTVV.

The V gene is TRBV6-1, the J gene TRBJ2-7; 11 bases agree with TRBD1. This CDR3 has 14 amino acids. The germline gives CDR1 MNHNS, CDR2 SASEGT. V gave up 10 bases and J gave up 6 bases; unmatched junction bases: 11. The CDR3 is CATDRGQGVGEQYF. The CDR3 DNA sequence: TGTGCCACAGATAGGGGACAGGGGGTCGGCGAGCAGTACTTC.

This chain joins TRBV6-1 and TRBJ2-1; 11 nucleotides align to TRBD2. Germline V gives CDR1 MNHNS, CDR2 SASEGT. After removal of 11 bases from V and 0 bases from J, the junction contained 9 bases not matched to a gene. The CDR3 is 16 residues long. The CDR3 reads CAALTTSGVSYNEQFF. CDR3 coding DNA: TGTGCCGCCTTGACGACTAGCGGGGTCTCCTACAATGAGCAGTTCTTC.

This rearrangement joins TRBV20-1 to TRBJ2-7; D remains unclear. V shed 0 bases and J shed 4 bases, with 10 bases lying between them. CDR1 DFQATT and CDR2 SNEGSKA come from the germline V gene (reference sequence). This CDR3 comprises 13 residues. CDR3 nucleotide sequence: TGCAGTGCTAGAGAAAGTAAGGTATACGAGCAGTACTTC. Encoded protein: CSARESKVYEQYF.

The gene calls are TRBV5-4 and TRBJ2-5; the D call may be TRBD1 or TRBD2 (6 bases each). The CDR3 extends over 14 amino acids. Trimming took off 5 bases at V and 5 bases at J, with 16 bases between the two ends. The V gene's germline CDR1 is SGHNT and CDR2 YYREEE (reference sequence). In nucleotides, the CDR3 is TGTGCCAGCAGTGAGAGGGGGGTCGGGGAGACCCAGTACTTC. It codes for CASSERGVGETQYF.

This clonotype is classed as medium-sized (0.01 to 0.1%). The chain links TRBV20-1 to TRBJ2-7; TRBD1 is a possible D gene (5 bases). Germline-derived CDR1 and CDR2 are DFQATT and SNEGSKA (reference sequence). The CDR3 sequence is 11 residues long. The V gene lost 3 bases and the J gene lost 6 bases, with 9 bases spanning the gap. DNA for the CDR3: TGCAGTGCTAGTGAACAGGCCGAGCAGTACTTC. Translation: CSASEQAEQYF.

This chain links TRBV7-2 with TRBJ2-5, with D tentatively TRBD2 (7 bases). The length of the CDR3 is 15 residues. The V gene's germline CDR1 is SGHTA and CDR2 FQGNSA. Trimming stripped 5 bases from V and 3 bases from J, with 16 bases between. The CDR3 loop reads CASSTLGGAEETQYF. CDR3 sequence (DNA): TGTGCCAGCAGCACCCTGGGGGGGGCCGAAGAGACCCAGTACTTC. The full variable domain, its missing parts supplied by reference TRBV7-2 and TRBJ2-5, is GAGVSQSPSNKVTEKGKDVELRCDPISGHTALYWYRQSLGQGLEFLIYFQGNSAPDKSGLPSDRFSAERTGGSVSTLTIQRTQQEDSAVYLCASSTLGGAEETQYFGPGTRLLVL.

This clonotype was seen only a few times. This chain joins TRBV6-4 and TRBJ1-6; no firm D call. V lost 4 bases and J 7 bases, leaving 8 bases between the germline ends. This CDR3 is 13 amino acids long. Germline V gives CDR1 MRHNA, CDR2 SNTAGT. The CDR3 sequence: CASSVRGNSPLHF. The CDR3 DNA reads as TGTGCCAGCAGTGTACGCGGGAATTCACCCCTCCACTTT.

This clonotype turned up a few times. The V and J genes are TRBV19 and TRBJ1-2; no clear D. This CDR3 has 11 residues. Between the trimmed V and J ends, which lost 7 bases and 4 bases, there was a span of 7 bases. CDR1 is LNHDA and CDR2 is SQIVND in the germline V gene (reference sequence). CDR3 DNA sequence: TGTGCCAGTATGGGGATCTATGGCTACACCTTC. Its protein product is CASMGIYGYTF.

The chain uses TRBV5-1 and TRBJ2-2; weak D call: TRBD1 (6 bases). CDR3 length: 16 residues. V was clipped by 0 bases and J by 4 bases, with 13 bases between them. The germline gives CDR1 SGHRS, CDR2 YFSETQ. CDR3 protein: CASSLAPTGSTGELFF. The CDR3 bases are TGCGCCAGCAGCTTGGCCCCAACAGGGAGCACCGGGGAGCTGTTTTTT.

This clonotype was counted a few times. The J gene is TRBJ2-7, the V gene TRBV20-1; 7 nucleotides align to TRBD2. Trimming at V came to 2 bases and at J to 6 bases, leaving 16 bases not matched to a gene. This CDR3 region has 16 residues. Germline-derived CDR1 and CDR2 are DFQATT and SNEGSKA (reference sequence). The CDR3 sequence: CSARHVRGDLRSEQYF. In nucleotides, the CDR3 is TGCAGTGCTAGACATGTACGGGGGGACCTCAGGAGCGAGCAGTACTTC.

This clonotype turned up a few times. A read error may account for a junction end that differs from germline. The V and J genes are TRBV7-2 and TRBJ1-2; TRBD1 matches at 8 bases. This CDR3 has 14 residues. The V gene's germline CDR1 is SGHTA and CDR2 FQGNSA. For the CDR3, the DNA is TGTGCCAGCAGCACCGGACAGGGATACTACGGCTACACCTTC. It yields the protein CASSTGQGYYGYTF.

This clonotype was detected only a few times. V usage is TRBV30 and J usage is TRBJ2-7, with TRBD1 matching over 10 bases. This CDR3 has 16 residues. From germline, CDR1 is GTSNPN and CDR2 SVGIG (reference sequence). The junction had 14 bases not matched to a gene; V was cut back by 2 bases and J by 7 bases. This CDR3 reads CAWSPTVQDRGEEQYF. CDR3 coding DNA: TGTGCCTGGAGTCCCACAGTCCAGGACAGGGGGGAGGAGCAGTACTTC.

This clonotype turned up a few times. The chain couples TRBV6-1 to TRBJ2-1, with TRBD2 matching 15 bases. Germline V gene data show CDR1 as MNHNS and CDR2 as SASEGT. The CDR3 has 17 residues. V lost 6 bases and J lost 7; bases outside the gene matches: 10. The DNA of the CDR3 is TGTGCCAGCAGAAACGGACTAGCGGGGGGGCGATGGAATGAGCAGTTCTTC. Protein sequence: CASRNGLAGGRWNEQFF.

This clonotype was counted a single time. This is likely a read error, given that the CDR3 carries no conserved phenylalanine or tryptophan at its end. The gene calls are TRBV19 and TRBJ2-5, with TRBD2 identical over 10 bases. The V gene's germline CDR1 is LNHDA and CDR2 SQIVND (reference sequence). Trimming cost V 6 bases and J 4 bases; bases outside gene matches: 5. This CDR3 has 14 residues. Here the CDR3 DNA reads TGTGCCAGTAGCCTAGCGGGGGCCCCAGAGACCCAGTACTTA. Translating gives CASSLAGAPETQYL.

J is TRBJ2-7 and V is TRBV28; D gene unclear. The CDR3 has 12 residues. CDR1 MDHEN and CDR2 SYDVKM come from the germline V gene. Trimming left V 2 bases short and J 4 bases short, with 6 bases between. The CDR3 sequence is CASSLSSYEQYF. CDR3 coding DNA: TGTGCCAGCAGTTTAAGTAGTTACGAGCAGTACTTC.

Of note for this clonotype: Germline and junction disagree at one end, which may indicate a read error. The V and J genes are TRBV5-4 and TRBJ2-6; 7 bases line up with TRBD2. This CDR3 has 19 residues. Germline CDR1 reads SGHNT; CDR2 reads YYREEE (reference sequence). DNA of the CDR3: TGTGCCAGCAGGTTGGGGGAAGGTCCGGGGAGGGCTGGGGCCAACGTCCTGACTTTC. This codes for CASRLGEGPGRAGANVLTF. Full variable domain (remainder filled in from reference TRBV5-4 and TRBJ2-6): ETGVTQSPTHLIKTRGQQVTLRCSSQSGHNTVSWYQQALGQGPQFIFQYYREEENGRGNFPPRFSGLQFPNYSSELNVNALELDDSALYLCASRLGEGPGRAGANVLTFGAGSRLTVL.

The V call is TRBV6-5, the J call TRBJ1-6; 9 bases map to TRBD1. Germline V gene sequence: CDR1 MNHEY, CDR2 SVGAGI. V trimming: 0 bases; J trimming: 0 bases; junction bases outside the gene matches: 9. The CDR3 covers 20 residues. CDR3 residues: CASSYSTGQGSSSYNSPLHF. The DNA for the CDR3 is TGTGCCAGCAGTTACTCGACAGGACAGGGGAGTAGCTCCTATAATTCACCCCTCCACTTT.

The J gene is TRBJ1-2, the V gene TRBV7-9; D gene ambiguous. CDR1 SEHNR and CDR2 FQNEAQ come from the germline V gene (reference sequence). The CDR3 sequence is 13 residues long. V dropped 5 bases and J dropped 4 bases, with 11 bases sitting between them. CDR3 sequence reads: CASSLAFSYGYTF. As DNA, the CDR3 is TGTGCCAGCAGCCTCGCGTTCTCCTATGGCTACACCTTC.

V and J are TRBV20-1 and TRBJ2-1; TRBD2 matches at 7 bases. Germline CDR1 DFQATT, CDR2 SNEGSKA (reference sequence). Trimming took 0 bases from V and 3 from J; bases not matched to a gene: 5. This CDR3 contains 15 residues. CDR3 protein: CSARDFPSGYNEQFF. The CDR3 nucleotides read TGCAGTGCTAGAGATTTCCCTAGCGGCTACAATGAGCAGTTCTTC.